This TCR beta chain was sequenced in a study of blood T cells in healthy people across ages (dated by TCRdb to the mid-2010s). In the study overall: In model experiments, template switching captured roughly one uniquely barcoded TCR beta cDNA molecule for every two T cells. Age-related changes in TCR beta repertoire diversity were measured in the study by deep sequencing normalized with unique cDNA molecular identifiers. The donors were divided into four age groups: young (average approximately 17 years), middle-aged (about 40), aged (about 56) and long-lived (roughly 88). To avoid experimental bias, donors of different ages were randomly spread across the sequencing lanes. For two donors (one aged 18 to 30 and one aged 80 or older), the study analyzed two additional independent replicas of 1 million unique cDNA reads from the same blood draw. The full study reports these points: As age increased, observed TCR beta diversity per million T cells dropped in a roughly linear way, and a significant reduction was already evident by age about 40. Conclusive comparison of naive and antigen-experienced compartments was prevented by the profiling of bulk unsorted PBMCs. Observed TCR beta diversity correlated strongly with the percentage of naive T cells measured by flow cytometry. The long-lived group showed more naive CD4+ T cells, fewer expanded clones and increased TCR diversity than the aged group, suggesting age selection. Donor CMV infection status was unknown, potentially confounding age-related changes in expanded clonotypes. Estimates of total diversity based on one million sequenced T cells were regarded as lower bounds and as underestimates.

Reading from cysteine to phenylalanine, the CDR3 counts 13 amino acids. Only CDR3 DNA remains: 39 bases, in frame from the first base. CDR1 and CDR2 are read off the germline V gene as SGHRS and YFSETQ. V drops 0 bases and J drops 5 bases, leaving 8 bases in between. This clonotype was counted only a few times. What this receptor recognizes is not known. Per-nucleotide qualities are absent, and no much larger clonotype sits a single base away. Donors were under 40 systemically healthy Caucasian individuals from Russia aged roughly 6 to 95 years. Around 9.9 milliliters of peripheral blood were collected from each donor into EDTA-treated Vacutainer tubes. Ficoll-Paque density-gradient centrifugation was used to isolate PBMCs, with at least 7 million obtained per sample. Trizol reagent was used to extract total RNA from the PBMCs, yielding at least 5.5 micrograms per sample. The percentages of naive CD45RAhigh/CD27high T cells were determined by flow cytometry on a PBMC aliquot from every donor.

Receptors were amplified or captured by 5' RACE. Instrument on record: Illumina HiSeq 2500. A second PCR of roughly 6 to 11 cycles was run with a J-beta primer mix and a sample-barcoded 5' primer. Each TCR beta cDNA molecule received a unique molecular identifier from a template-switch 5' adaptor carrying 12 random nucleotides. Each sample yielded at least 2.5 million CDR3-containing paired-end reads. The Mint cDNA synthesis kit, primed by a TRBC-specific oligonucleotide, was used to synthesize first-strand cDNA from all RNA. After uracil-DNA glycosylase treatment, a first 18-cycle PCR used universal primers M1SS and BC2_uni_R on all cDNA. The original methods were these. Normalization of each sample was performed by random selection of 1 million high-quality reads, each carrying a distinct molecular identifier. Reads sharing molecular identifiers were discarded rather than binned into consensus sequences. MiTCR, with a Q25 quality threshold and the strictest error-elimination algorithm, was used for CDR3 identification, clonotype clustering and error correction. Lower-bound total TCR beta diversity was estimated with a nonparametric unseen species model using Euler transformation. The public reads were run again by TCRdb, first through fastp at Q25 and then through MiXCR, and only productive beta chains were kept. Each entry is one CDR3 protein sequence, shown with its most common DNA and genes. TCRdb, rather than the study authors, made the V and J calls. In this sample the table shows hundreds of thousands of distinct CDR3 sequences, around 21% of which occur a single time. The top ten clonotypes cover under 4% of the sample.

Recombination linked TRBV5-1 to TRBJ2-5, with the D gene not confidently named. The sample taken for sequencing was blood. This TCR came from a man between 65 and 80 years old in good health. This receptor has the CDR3 CASSLGYSETQYF. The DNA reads TGCGCCAGCAGCTTGGGCTATTCGGAGACCCAGTACTTC.